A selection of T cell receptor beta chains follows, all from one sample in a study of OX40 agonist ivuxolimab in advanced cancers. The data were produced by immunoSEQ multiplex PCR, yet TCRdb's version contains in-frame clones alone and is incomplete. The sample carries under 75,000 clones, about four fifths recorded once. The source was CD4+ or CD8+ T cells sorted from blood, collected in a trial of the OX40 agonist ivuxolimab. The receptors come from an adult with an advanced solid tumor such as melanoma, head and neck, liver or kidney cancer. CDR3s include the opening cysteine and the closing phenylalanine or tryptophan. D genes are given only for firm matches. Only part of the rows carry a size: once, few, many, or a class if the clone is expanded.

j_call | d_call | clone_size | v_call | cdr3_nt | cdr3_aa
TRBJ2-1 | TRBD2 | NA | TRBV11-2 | TGTGCCAGCAGCTTAATCGGGGGGGACGGTGAGCAGTTCTTC | CASSLIGGDGEQFF
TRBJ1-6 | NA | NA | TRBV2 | TGTGCCAGTGAGATACAGGGTAGATTGGGAAATTCACCCCTCCACTTT | CASEIQGRLGNSPLHF
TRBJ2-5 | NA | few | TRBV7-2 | TGTGCCAGCAGCTTTTCAGGGTTAGAGACCCAGTACTTC | CASSFSGLETQYF
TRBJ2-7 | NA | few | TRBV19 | TGTGCCAGTAGTGACCTACCGGACCCCTACGAGCAGTACTTC | CASSDLPDPYEQYF
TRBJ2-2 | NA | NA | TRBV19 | TGTGCCTCACGTAGTGGCCCCACCGGGGAGCTGTTTTTT | CASRSGPTGELFF
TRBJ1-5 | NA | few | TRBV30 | TGTGCCTGGAATGGGCAGACTACGGGGCCCCAGCATTTT | CAWNGQTTGPQHF
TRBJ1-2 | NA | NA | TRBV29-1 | TGCAGCGGTGACTTGGGACGGGGCTTC | CSGDLGRGF
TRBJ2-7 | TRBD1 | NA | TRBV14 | TGTGCCAGCAGCCCTCGGGACAGTAGGTACGAGCAGTACTTC | CASSPRDSRYEQYF
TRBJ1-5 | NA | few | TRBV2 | TGTGCCAGCAACCAGTGGGGGGATCAGCCCCAGCATTTT | CASNQWGDQPQHF
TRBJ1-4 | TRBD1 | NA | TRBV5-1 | TGCGCCAGCAGCCTCCGACAGGGAACAACTAATGAAAAACTGTTTTTT | CASSLRQGTTNEKLFF
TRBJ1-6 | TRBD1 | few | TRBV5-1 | TGCGCCAGGGAGGGGGCCCATAATTCACCCCTCCACTTT | CAREGAHNSPLHF
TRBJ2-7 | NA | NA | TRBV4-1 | TGCGCCGGCAGCGCCCCTCAAGAAGGGGTTTCTTGGAGCGAGCAGTACTTC | CAGSAPQEGVSWSEQYF
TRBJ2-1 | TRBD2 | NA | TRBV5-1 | TGCGCCAGCAGCTTAGGGACTAGCGGGGGCGCGTACAATGAGCAGTTCTTC | CASSLGTSGGAYNEQFF
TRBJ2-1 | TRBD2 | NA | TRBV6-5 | TGTGCCAGCACCTCACTAGCGGGGGCGTACAATGAGCAGTTCTTC | CASTSLAGAYNEQFF
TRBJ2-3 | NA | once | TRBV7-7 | TGTGCCAGCAGCCTCACCGGGAGCACAGATACGCAGTATTTT | CASSLTGSTDTQYF
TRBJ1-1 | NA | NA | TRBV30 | TGTGCCTGGAGACTCGATGGGGGGCAGCCGAACACTGAAGCTTTCTTT | CAWRLDGGQPNTEAFF
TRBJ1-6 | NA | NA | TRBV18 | TGTGCCAGCTCACTAGACAGGCTTATTAATTCACCCCTCCACTTT | CASSLDRLINSPLHF
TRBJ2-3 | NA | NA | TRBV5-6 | TGTGCCAGCAGCCAAACAGGGCTGGATACGCAGTATTTT | CASSQTGLDTQYF
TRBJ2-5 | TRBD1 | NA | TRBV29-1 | TGCAGCGTCCGCGGACAGGGACGAGAGACCCAGTACTTC | CSVRGQGRETQYF
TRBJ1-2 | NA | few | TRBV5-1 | TGCGCCAGCAGCTTGGAAGGGCGCAATGGCTACACCTTC | CASSLEGRNGYTF
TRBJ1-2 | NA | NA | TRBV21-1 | TGTGCCAGCAGTCCAAAAGAGGTGCTTAATGGCTACACCTTC | CASSPKEVLNGYTF
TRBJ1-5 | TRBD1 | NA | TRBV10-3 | TGTGCCATCGGACAGGGATACAATCAGCCCCAGCATTTT | CAIGQGYNQPQHF
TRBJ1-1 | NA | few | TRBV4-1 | TGCGCCAGCAGCCAAGCGAACACTGAAGCTTTCTTT | CASSQANTEAFF
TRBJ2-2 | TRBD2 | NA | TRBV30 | TGTGCCTGGATAGCGGGGACCACCGGGGAGCTGTTTTTT | CAWIAGTTGELFF
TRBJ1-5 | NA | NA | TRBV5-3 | TGTGCCAGAAGCTTGGTCACACCTTATAGCAATCAGCCCCAGCATTTT | CARSLVTPYSNQPQHF
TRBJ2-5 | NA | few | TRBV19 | TGTGCCAGTAGTATGGGGAAGGGTCAAGAGACCCAGTACTTC | CASSMGKGQETQYF
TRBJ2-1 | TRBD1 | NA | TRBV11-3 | TGTGCCAGCAGCGTTGGGACAGGGGGCAAGCAGTTCTTC | CASSVGTGGKQFF
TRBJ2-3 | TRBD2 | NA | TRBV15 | TGTGCCACCAGCAGAGGATCGGGGGGACGCACAGATACGCAGTATTTT | CATSRGSGGRTDTQYF
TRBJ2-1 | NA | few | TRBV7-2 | TGTGCCAGCCAGCCCTACAATGAGCAGTTCTTC | CASQPYNEQFF
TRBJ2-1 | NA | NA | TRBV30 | TGTGCCCGGGAATCAGGTTTTTACAATGAGCAGTTCTTC | CARESGFYNEQFF
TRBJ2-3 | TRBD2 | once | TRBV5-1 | TGCGCCAGCAGCTTGGCCCTGGGAGGGAAGAATACGCAGTATTTT | CASSLALGGKNTQYF
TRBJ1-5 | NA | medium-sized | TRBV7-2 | TGTGCCAGCAGCCCTACGGGGCTTAGCAATCAGCCCCAGCATTTT | CASSPTGLSNQPQHF
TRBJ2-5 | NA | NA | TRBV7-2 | TGTGCCAGCAGTCGGGGTATCCGAGAGACCCAGTACTTC | CASSRGIRETQYF
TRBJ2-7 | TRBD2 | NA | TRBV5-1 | TGCGCCAGCAGTGAGCGGGGGGGAATCGAGCAGTACTTC | CASSERGGIEQYF
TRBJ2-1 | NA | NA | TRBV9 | TGTGCCAGCAGCGCACCAAGGGGGGACTCCCGGGGCAATGAGCAGTTCTTC | CASSAPRGDSRGNEQFF
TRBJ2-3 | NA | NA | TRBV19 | TGTGCCAGTAGTATCAGGAGGGGTCGGATGGATACGCAGTATTTT | CASSIRRGRMDTQYF
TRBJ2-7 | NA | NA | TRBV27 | TGTGCCAGCAGGTATAAATTCCAAGGCTCCTACGAGCAGTACTTC | CASRYKFQGSYEQYF
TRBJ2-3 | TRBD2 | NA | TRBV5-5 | TGTGCCAGCAGCTCAGGGACTAGCGGGAGCACAGATACGCAGTATTTT | CASSSGTSGSTDTQYF
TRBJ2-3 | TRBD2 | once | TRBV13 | TGTGCCAGCAGCCCCCTGAGCGGGGGGATCGGCACAGATACGCAGTATTTT | CASSPLSGGIGTDTQYF
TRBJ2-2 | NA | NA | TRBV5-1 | TGCGCCAGCAGCTCTGACACCGGGGAGCTGTTTTTT | CASSSDTGELFF
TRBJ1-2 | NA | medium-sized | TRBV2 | TGTGCCAGCAGTCCGCTGGGGCAGGTGATAAACTATGGCTACACCTTC | CASSPLGQVINYGYTF
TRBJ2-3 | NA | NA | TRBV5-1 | TGCGCCAGCAGCTTGGAGGGGGGGCGATCAGATACGCAGTATTTT | CASSLEGGRSDTQYF
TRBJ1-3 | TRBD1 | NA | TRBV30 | TGTGCCTGGAGTCCCTCCTCCGGGACAGGGACCTTGGCCCATCATGGAAACACCATATATTTT | CAWSPSSGTGTLAHHGNTIYF
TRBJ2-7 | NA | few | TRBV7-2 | TGTGCCAGCAGCTTAGATCCGTCGGGGGCCCAGGGCTACGAGCAGTACTTC | CASSLDPSGAQGYEQYF
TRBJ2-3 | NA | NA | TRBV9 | TGTGCCAGCAGCGTACCTTCATCGGGCGCAGATACGCAGTATTTT | CASSVPSSGADTQYF
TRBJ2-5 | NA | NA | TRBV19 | TGTGCCAGTAGTACCCGGCGGCAGGGTAAAGAGACCCAGTACTTC | CASSTRRQGKETQYF